These 26 T cell receptor beta chains were sequenced from one sample in a study of vaccination and CD4 T cells after COVID-19. Cultured CD4+ T-cell DNA underwent Oncomine TCR Beta short-read sequencing. TCRdb ran MiXCR on the PCR reads and lists one entry per CDR3 protein. The sample gives fewer than 15,000 distinct CDR3 sequences, around 45% of which show up once; roughly 8.8% is in the top ten. Their target antigens are unknown. Treatment in this sample: roughly ten-day PBMC culture with coronavirus spike peptide pools or control peptides (ViraFEST assay). Sample: CD4+ T cells from blood, cultured in vitro. These receptors all come from a human donor who had recovered from COVID-19.

The chain has TRBV12-3 or TRBV12-4 and TRBJ1-2; tentatively, D is TRBD1 (5 bases). The CDR3 is made up of 14 amino acids. V shed 5 bases and J shed 4 bases, with 14 bases lying between them. In DNA, the CDR3 is TGTGCCAGCAGTCTTGGGACGCCTATCTATGGCTACACCTTC. The encoded protein is CASSLGTPIYGYTF.

This clonotype was seen more than once but under ten times. V gene TRBV12-3 or TRBV12-4 combines with J gene TRBJ1-2; tentative D call: TRBD1 (5 bases). V lost 5 bases to trimming and J lost 5 bases, with 12 bases between them. The length of the CDR3 is 13 residues. In DNA form, the CDR3 reads TGTGCCAGCAGTCGAAGACAGACATATGGCTACACCTTC. Encoded protein: CASSRRQTYGYTF.

V is TRBV18 and J is TRBJ2-7, with TRBD2 identical over 7 bases. CDR3 length: 15 amino acids. Germline V gene data show CDR1 as KGHSH and CDR2 as LQKENI. Unmatched junction bases numbered 6, after V lost 2 bases and J lost 2 bases. Here the CDR3 DNA reads TGTGCCAGCTCACCAGGAAGCGGGGCCACCTACGAGCAGTACTTC. This translates into CASSPGSGATYEQYF.

This clonotype was observed a handful of times. The V and J genes are TRBV4-1 and TRBJ1-1, with D unresolved. The length of the CDR3 is 13 residues. CDR1 is MGHRA and CDR2 is YSYEKL in the germline V gene. Trimming pared 0 bases from V and 10 bases from J, leaving 12 bases between. CDR3 in amino acids: CASSQEIKMGAFF. The CDR3 DNA follows: TGCGCCAGCAGCCAAGAGATCAAAATGGGAGCTTTCTTT.

This clonotype has more than one count but fewer than ten. This sequence joins TRBV24-1 and TRBJ2-2; D is possibly TRBD1 (6 bases). Trimming removed 5 bases from V and 4 bases from J, with 10 bases in between. The CDR3 contains 14 residues. In germline, CDR1 is KGHDR, CDR2 SFDVKD. CDR3 bases: TGTGCCACCAGTGGACAGGTTCCCACCGGGGAGCTGTTTTTT. It specifies CATSGQVPTGELFF.

This clonotype was seen only a few times. V usage is TRBV30 and J usage is TRBJ2-5; D is unclear. CDR3 length: 12 amino acids. Between the trimmed V and J ends, which lost 2 bases and 8 bases, there was a span of 12 bases. The V gene's germline CDR1 is GTSNPN and CDR2 SVGIG (reference sequence). The CDR3 DNA reads as TGTGCCTGGAGTTGGGAATCAACAACCCAGTACTTC. It specifies CAWSWESTTQYF. Filled out from reference TRBV30 and TRBJ2-5, the complete variable domain reads SQTIHQWPATLVQPVGSPLSLECTVEGTSNPNLYWYRQAAGRGLQLLFYSVGIGQISSEVPQNLSASRPQDRQFILSSKKLLLSDSGFYLCAWSWESTTQYFGPGTRLLVL.

V and J are TRBV6-1 and TRBJ2-7; TRBD2 matches 9 bases. CDR1 is MNHNS, CDR2 SASEGT, per germline. The CDR3 runs to 17 residues. V trimming: 2 bases; J trimming: 0 bases; junction bases outside the gene matches: 8. CDR3 in amino acids: CASSESSGGSSSYEQYF. Here the CDR3 DNA reads TGTGCCAGCAGTGAATCGAGCGGGGGGTCTTCCTCCTACGAGCAGTACTTC.

This chain joins TRBV11-2 and TRBJ2-7; D unresolved. The CDR3 length is 12 residues. Germline V gene lookup returns CDR1 SGHAT and CDR2 FQNNGV. The V end lost 5 bases, the J end lost 4 bases, and 9 bases lay between the germline ends. As DNA, the CDR3 is TGTGCCAGCAGCCCCAATAGGTACGAGCAGTACTTC. It translates to CASSPNRYEQYF.

The chain links TRBV7-6 to TRBJ2-1; 14 nucleotides align to TRBD2. CDR3 length: 17 residues. The germline gives CDR1 SGHVS, CDR2 FNYEAQ. Germline trimming cut 4 bases from V and 1 base from J; bases unmatched to any gene: 3. CDR3 in DNA: TGTGCCAGCAGCTCCGGGACTAGCGGGAGTTCCTACAATGAGCAGTTCTTC. Protein product: CASSSGTSGSSYNEQFF.

This clonotype was counted between two and nine times. V and J are TRBV6-1 and TRBJ2-1, with 8 bases identical to TRBD1. CDR3 size: 14 residues. V was clipped by 6 bases and J by 6 bases; unmatched bases: 7. Germline lookup yields CDR1 MNHNS and CDR2 SASEGT. Here the CDR3 reads CASRGPGQANEQFF. As DNA, the CDR3 is TGTGCCAGCAGGGGACCGGGACAGGCCAATGAGCAGTTCTTC.

This clonotype was detected a few times. The chain combines TRBV10-3 with TRBJ2-7; 7 bases align to TRBD1. The CDR3 is made up of 15 amino acids. The germline V gene encodes CDR1 ENHRY and CDR2 SYGVKD. Trimming at V came to 7 bases and at J to 3 bases, leaving 12 bases not matched to a gene. In DNA form, the CDR3 reads TGTGCCATCAAGAAGACCCAGGGGGAAAACTACGAGCAGTACTTC. This gives the protein CAIKKTQGENYEQYF.

This rearrangement joins TRBV28 to TRBJ1-5, with a possible D match to TRBD1 (5 bases). V was shortened by 6 bases and J by 0 bases, with 9 bases between the two germline ends. The CDR3 sequence is 14 residues long. The germline gives CDR1 MDHEN, CDR2 SYDVKM. The CDR3 sequence: CASRGLLSNQPQHF. CDR3 nucleotide sequence: TGTGCCAGCAGGGGGCTCCTTAGCAATCAGCCCCAGCATTTT.

This clonotype was seen only a few times. The rearrangement joins TRBV5-4 to TRBJ2-7; D uncertain. This CDR3 comprises 11 residues. Deletions cut 3 bases from V and 3 bases from J, with 4 bases between. Germline values: CDR1 SGHNT, CDR2 YYREEE (reference sequence). DNA of the CDR3: TGTGCCAGCAGCTCCCTCTACGAGCAGTACTTC. It translates to CASSSLYEQYF.

This clonotype showed up just a few times. This chain uses TRBV6-1 with TRBJ1-2; the D gene is possibly TRBD1 (5 bases). V was cut by 6 bases and J by 5 bases, with 22 bases left in between. The CDR3 is made up of 16 amino acids. CDR1 is MNHNS, CDR2 SASEGT, per germline. This CDR3 reads CASSSSAGTTQYGYTF. CDR3 bases: TGTGCCAGCAGCTCTAGTGCGGGGACGACACAATATGGCTACACCTTC.

J is TRBJ2-7 and V is TRBV2, with 9 bases lining up with TRBD1. The CDR3 length is 13 residues. Germline V lookup: CDR1 SNHLY, CDR2 FYNNEI. J lost 6 bases, V lost 10 bases, and 10 bases had no gene match. The CDR3 DNA reads as TGTGCCACCACCCGGGACAGGGTGTCCGAGCAGTACTTC. Its translation is CATTRDRVSEQYF.

The V and J genes are TRBV6-5 and TRBJ1-6, with D hard to call. Trimming pared 2 bases from V and 7 bases from J, leaving 6 bases between. CDR1 and CDR2 (germline): MNHEY, SVGAGI. The CDR3 is made up of 13 amino acids. The DNA for the CDR3 is TGTGCCAGCAGTTACGACTTGAATTCACCCCTCCACTTT. The encoded protein is CASSYDLNSPLHF.

The CDR3 region has the DNA TGTGCCAGCAGTTCTGGACAGCCTTCGGGCAATGAGCAGTTCTTC. It specifies CASSSGQPSGNEQFF. The chain links TRBV6-2 or TRBV6-3 to TRBJ2-1, with D perhaps matching TRBD1 (6 bases). Trimming shortened V by 4 bases and J by 6 bases, and 16 bases separated the two germline ends. The germline V gene has CDR1 MNHEY and CDR2 SVGEGT. The CDR3 runs 15 residues.

The chain has TRBV7-2 and TRBJ2-5, with 9 positions matching TRBD2. The length of the CDR3 is 18 residues. Trimming cost V 2 bases and J 5 bases; bases outside gene matches: 15. Looked up from germline, CDR1 is SGHTA and CDR2 is FQGNSA. This chain's CDR3 is CASSLRGTSWTSEETQYF. CDR3 DNA sequence: TGTGCCAGCAGCTTACGGGGGACTAGCTGGACCTCAGAGGAGACCCAGTACTTC. The entire variable domain, with the rest obtained from reference TRBV7-2 and TRBJ2-5, is as follows: GAGVSQSPSNKVTEKGKDVELRCDPISGHTALYWYRQSLGQGLEFLIYFQGNSAPDKSGLPSDRFSAERTGGSVSTLTIQRTQQEDSAVYLCASSLRGTSWTSEETQYFGPGTRLLVL.

This rearrangement joins TRBV7-3 to TRBJ2-6, with 12 bases aligning to TRBD2. J gave up 4 bases and V 5 bases, and 9 bases lay outside the gene matches. This CDR3 region has 18 residues. Germline V CDR1 and CDR2: SGHTA, FQGTGA. Written as DNA, the CDR3 is TGTGCCAGCAGCCCGACTAGCGGGAGATCCTCCGGGGCCAACGTCCTGACTTTC. Residues: CASSPTSGRSSGANVLTF.

The chain couples TRBV10-3 to TRBJ2-1; no reliable D call. Germline-derived CDR1 and CDR2 are ENHRY and SYGVKD. V was shortened by 6 bases and J by 6 bases, with 6 bases between the two germline ends. The CDR3 is 11 amino acids. The CDR3 coding sequence is TGTGCCATCAGCGCAACCAATGAGCAGTTCTTC. Translation: CAISATNEQFF.

This clonotype has only a few counts. The genes are TRBV20-1 and TRBJ2-7; TRBD2 is a possible D gene (6 bases). The V end was cut by 2 bases, the J end by 2 bases, with 13 bases between. This CDR3 spans 14 amino acids. Germline values: CDR1 DFQATT, CDR2 SNEGSKA (reference sequence). CDR3 in DNA: TGCAGTGCTAGAATGGGGACTCCCCCCTACGAGCAGTACTTC. This sequence encodes CSARMGTPPYEQYF.

The rearrangement uses TRBV20-1 and TRBJ2-3; D could derive from TRBD1 or TRBD2 (6 bases each). The germline CDR1 and CDR2 sequences are DFQATT and SNEGSKA (reference sequence). The CDR3 spans 14 residues. This chain's CDR3 is CSAERGVEVDTQYF. CDR3 sequence (DNA): TGCAGCGCAGAGAGGGGGGTGGAGGTAGATACGCAGTATTTT.

V gene TRBV6-1 combines with J gene TRBJ2-7; 13 bases map to TRBD2. There are 15 residues in the CDR3. The V gene end was trimmed by 6 bases and the J gene end by 4 bases; junction bases not matched to a gene: 6. The germline gives CDR1 MNHNS, CDR2 SASEGT. The CDR3 region has the DNA TGTGCCAGCAGGGACCCGGGACTAGCGGGATACGAGCAGTACTTC. The encoded protein is CASRDPGLAGYEQYF.

This clonotype was seen just once. The CDR3 region has the DNA TGTGCCAGCAGCCCTTCTAGCGGGGGGGCTCAAGAGACCCAGTACTTC. As protein: CASSPSSGGAQETQYF. The gene calls are TRBV7-2 and TRBJ2-5; 12 bases match TRBD2. CDR3 length: 16 amino acids. Germline CDR1 reads SGHTA; CDR2 reads FQGNSA. Trimming cost V 5 bases and J 2 bases; bases outside gene matches: 6.

This clonotype was counted once. V is TRBV2 and J is TRBJ1-2; D not certain. The CDR3 spans 11 residues. CDR1 and CDR2 (germline): SNHLY, FYNNEI. Trimming left V 3 bases short and J 4 bases short, with 3 bases between. This CDR3 is CASSDVYGYTF. CDR3 DNA sequence: TGTGCCAGCAGTGACGTCTATGGCTACACCTTC. Filled out from reference TRBV2 and TRBJ1-2, the complete variable domain reads EPEVTQTPSHQVTQMGQEVILRCVPISNHLYFYWYRQILGQKVEFLVSFYNNEISEKSEIFDDQFSVERPDGSNFTLKIRSTKLEDSAMYFCASSDVYGYTFGSGTRLTVV.

The rearrangement links TRBV10-3 to TRBJ1-3, with TRBD1 matching 9 bases. The V segment lost 6 bases and the J segment 4 bases; nucleotides outside the gene matches: 4. Germline V gives CDR1 ENHRY, CDR2 SYGVKD. This CDR3 is 14 amino acids long. In nucleotides, the CDR3 is TGTGCCATCAGCCGACAGGGGGAAGGAAACACCATATATTTT. Residues: CAISRQGEGNTIYF.